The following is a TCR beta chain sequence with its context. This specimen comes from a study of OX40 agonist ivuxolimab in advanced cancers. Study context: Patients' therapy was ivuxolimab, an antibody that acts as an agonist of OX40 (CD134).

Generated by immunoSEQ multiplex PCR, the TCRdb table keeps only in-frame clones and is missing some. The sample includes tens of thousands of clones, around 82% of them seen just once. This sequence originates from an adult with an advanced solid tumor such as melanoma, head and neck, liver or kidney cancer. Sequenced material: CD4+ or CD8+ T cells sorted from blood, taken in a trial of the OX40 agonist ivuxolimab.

For the CDR3, the DNA is TGTGCCAGCAGCTTAGCGATCGGACGGGGGGGCCGATCAGATACGCAGTATTTT. As protein: CASSLAIGRGGRSDTQYF. The V and J genes are TRBV7-9 and TRBJ2-3; 8 bases align to TRBD2. Trimming cost V 0 bases and J 4 bases; bases outside gene matches: 12. The germline V gene has CDR1 SEHNR and CDR2 FQNEAQ (reference sequence). The CDR3 totals 18 residues.